This is a list of T cell receptor beta chains from one sample in a study of CD8 T cells in Susac syndrome. One entry per CDR3 protein, called by TCRdb with MiXCR from the immunoSEQ multiplex PCR reads. The sample comprises about 290,000 distinct CDR3 sequences, approximately 89% of which are singletons, and less than 0.2% rests with the top ten. Sequencing input: CD8+ T cells from PBMCs. These TCRs come from a human donor with multiple sclerosis. Both conserved end residues are part of each CDR3. D genes are given only for firm matches.

V,J,D,CDR3,DNA
TRBV25-1,TRBJ1-1,.,CASAFTGTEAFF,TGTGCCAGCGCCTTCACAGGGACTGAAGCTTTCTTT
TRBV23-1,TRBJ1-2,TRBD1,CASSQRTGGDDGYTF,TGCGCCAGCAGTCAACGGACAGGGGGCGACGATGGCTACACCTTC
TRBV28,TRBJ1-1,.,CASTDAGEPEAFF,TGTGCCAGCACTGATGCGGGGGAGCCCGAAGCTTTCTTT
TRBV7-9,TRBJ2-3,.,CASSQLGSTDTQYF,TGTGCCAGCAGCCAACTTGGAAGCACAGATACGCAGTATTTT
TRBV7-3,TRBJ2-1,.,CASSSRGGNEQFF,TGTGCCAGCAGCTCTAGGGGGGGCAATGAGCAGTTCTTC
TRBV28,TRBJ1-1,TRBD1,CASSLGGTGRWVRDMNTEAFF,TGTGCCAGCAGTTTAGGAGGGACAGGGCGTTGGGTTAGAGACATGAACACTGAAGCTTTCTTT
TRBV7-6,TRBJ2-1,.,CASSLAWTASIYNEQFF,TGTGCCAGCAGCTTAGCGTGGACCGCGTCCATCTACAATGAGCAGTTCTTC
TRBV20-1,TRBJ2-1,TRBD2,CSARDLSGLAGSSYNEQFF,TGCAGTGCTAGAGACCTATCCGGACTAGCGGGGAGCTCCTACAATGAGCAGTTCTTC
TRBV27,TRBJ1-4,.,CASSLIGFGQINEKLFF,TGTGCCAGCAGTTTAATCGGTTTTGGACAGATTAATGAAAAACTGTTTTTT
TRBV9,TRBJ2-4,.,CASSEDEVGAKNIQYF,TGTGCCAGCAGCGAGGACGAGGTGGGGGCCAAAAACATTCAGTACTTC